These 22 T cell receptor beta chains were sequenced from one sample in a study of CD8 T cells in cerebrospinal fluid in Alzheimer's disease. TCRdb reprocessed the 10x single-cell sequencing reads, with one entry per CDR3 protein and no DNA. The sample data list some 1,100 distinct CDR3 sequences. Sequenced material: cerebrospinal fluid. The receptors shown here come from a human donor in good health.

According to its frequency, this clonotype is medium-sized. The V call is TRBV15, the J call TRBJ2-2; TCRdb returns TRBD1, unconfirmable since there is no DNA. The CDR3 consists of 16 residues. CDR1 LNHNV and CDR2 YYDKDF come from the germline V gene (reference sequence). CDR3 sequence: CATSRDMTGNTGELFF.

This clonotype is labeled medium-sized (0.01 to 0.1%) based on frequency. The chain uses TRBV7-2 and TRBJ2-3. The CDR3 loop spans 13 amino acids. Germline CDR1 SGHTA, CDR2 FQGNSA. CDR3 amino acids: CASSLTYTDTQYF.

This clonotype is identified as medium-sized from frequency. CDR3 amino acids: CASSFGGVSNQPQHF. This rearrangement joins TRBV12-3 or TRBV12-4 to TRBJ1-5. The CDR3 is 15 amino acids.

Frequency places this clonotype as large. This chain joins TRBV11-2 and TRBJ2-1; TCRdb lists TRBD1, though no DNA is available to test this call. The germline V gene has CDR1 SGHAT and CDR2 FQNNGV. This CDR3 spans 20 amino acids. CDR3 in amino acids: CASSSTRRIDRDTVYNEQFF.

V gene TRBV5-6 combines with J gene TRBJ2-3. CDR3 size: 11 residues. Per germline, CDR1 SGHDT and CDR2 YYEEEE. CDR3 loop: CASSLSDTQYF.

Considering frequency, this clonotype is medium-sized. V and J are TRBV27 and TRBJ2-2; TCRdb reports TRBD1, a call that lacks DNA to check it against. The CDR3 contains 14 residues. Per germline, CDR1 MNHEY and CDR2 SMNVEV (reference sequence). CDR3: CASSSGRNTGELFF.

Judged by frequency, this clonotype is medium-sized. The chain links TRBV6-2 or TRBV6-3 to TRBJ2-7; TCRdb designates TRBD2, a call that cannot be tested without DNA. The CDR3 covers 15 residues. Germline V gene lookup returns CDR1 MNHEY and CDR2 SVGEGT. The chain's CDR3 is CASSYSAGGPYEQYF.

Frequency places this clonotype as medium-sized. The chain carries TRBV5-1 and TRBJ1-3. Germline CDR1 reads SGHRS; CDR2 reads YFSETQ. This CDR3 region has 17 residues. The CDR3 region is CASSLGDLALGGNTIYF.

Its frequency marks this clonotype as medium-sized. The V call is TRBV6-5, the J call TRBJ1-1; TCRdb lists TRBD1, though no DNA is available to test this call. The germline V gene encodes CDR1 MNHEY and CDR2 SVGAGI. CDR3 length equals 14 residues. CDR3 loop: CASRHRDRVTEAFF.

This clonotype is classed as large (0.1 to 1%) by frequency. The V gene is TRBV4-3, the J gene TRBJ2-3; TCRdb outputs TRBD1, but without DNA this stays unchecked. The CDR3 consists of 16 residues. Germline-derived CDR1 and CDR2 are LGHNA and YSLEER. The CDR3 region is CASSRWTGPGTDTQYF.

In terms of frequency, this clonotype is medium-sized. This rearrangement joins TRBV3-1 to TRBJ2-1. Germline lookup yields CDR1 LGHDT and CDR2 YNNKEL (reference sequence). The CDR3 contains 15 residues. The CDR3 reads CASSQASLTYNEQFF.

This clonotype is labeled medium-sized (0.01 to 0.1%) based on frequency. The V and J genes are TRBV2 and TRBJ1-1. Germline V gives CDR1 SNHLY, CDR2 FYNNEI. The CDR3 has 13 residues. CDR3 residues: CASSVRVNTEAFF.

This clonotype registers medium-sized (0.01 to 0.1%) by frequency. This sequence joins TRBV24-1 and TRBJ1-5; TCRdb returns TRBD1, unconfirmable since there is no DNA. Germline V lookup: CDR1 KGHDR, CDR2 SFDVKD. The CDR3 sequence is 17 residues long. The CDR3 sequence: CATSDSRTGGLNQPQHF.

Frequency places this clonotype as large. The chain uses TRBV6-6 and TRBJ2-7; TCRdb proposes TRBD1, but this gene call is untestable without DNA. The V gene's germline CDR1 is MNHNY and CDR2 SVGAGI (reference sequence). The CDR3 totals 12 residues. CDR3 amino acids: CASSYTGYEQYF.

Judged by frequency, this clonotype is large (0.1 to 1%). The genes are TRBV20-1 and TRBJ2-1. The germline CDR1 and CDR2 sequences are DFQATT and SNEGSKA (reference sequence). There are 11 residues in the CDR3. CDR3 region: CSAGPYNEQFF.

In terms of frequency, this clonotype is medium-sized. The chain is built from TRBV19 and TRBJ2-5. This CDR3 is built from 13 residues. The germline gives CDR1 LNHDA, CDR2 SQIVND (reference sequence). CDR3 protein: CASSQLIQETQYF.

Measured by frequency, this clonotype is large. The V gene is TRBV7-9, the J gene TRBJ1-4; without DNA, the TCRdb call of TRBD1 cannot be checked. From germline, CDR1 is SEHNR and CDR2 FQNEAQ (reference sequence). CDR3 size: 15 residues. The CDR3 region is CASSTYTGLDEKLFF.

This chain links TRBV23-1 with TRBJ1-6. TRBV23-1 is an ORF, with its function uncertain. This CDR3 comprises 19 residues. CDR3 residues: CASSQWSKENCSYNSPLHF.

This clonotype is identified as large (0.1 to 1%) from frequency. The CDR3: CASSFRSGGGREKLFF. V is TRBV13 and J is TRBJ1-4. The CDR3 has 16 residues. Germline assignment: CDR1 PRHDT and CDR2 FYEKMQ (reference sequence).

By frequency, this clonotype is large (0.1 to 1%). The CDR3 protein is CASSPLGTGGTTGELFF. The chain employs TRBV18 and TRBJ2-2; TCRdb names TRBD1, which stays unverified in the absence of DNA. Germline lookup yields CDR1 KGHSH and CDR2 LQKENI. CDR3 length equals 17 residues.

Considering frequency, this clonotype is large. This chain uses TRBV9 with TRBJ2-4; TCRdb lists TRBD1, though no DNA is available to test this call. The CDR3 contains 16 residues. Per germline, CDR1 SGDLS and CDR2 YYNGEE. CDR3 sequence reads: CASSVASGGAKNIQYF.

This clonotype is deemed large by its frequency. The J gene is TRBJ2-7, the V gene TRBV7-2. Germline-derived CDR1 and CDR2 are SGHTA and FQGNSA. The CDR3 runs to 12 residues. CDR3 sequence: CASSTGIDEQYF.